The T cell receptor beta chain described here comes from a study of PD-1 blockade in classical Hodgkin lymphoma. Germline assignment: CDR1 MNHNS and CDR2 SASEGT. V was pared by 7 bases and J by 0 bases, with 9 bases between. The CDR3 is 13 amino acids. Noted time point: cycle 4 day 1 (C4D1), after five to seven weeks of nivolumab. Relapses following autologous stem cell transplantation were seen in all patients, with brentuximab vedotin exposure varying. CD8+ T cell isolation from thawed PBMCs was performed by magnetic negative selection. Study findings and constraints: It was reported that newly diagnosed patients had less baseline TCR diversity than healthy donors. By cycle point C4D1, TCR diversity had risen significantly in CD4+ cells (but not CD8+ cells). Baseline diversity was lower in partial responders and progressors than complete responders.

The method was immunoSEQ multiplex PCR; TCRdb's version includes in-frame clones alone and lacks a portion of them. The sample contains roughly 10,000 clones, 74% of which appear only once. Remarks on this clone: No antigen is known for it.

The chain has TRBV6-1 and TRBJ1-2; D perhaps matches TRBD1 (5 bases). Sample: CD8+ T cells from blood, taken before the fourth cycle of nivolumab. This TCR was sampled from a human donor with classical Hodgkin lymphoma. The DNA for the CDR3 is TGTGCCAGCACCGACAGTTCTAACTATGGCTACACCTTC. Its translation: CASTDSSNYGYTF.